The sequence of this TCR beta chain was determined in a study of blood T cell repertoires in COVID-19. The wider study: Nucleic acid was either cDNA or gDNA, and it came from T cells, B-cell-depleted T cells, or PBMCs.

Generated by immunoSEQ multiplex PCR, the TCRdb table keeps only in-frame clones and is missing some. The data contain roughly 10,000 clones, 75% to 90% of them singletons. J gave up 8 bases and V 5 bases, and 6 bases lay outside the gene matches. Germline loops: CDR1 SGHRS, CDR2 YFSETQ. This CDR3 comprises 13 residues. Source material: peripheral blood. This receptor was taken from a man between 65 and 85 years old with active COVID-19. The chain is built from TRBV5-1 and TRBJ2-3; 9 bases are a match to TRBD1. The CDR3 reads CASRQGAGGTQYF. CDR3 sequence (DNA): TGCGCCAGCAGACAGGGGGCAGGAGGTACGCAGTATTTT.